Sequencing of this TCR beta chain was carried out in a study of blood T cells in healthy people across ages. Whole-study results and caveats: Because sorting was not performed, PBMCs prevented conclusive naive versus antigen-experienced comparison. With naive T cell percentage, TCR beta diversity showed a strong correlation.

This clonotype has more than one count but fewer than ten. What it binds is not known. From germline, CDR1 is MGHRA and CDR2 YSYEKL. The CDR3 loop spans 14 amino acids. Trimming took 4 bases from V and 2 from J, leaving 11 bases between them. With a J-beta primer mix and a sample-barcoded 5' primer, a second PCR ran about 7 to 11 cycles. TCRdb reprocessed the 5' RACE reads with MiXCR, giving one entry per CDR3 protein. The sample gives approximately 820,000 distinct CDR3 sequences, 40% to 50% of which show up once; around 21% is in the top ten. The sample consisted of blood. The sequence derives from a man aged 55 to 69 in good health. This chain joins TRBV4-1 and TRBJ1-2, with no clear D. The CDR3 DNA reads as TGCGCCAGCAGCCTGGACGTATACAACTATGGCTACACCTTC. Protein sequence: CASSLDVYNYGYTF.